This is a list of T cell receptor beta chains from one sample in a study of shared clonotypes between healthy human individuals. Libraries were prepared by immunoSEQ multiplex PCR; TCRdb keeps only in-frame clonotypes and omits some of them. The sample yields 150,000 to 200,000 clones, approximately 61% seen once. Sequenced material: memory CD4+ T cells sorted from blood. These TCRs come from a man aged 30 to 45 in good health. CDR3s include the opening cysteine and the closing phenylalanine or tryptophan. A D gene is named only where the DNA matches it firmly. Clone size is not always given. Where it is, it says once, few, many or a class for expanded clones.

>TRBV27|-|TRBJ2-1|-
TGTGCCAGCAAAGGGCCCGGTTACAATGAGCAGTTCTTC
CASKGPGYNEQFF
>TRBV10-2|-|TRBJ1-2|once
TGCGCCAGCAGTGAGGGTTCTATAGGCGGCTACACCTTC
CASSEGSIGGYTF
>TRBV6-4|-|TRBJ1-1|once
TGTGCCAGCAGTGAGTCATCGCAGGGGAACACTGAAGCTTTCTTT
CASSESSQGNTEAFF
>TRBV5-5|-|TRBJ2-5|-
TGTGCCAGCAGCTTAGGGGCTCGGGCGGGAATTAGTACCCAGTACTTC
CASSLGARAGISTQYF
>TRBV29-1|-|TRBJ2-1|-
TGCAGCGTTGGCCCAAATGAGCAGTTCTTC
CSVGPNEQFF
>TRBV11-2|-|TRBJ2-2|-
TGTGCCAGCAGCCAGGAACGCACCGGGGAGCTGTTTTTT
CASSQERTGELFF
>TRBV25-1|TRBD2|TRBJ2-5|-
TGTGCCAGCAGTGTTCCCGGGACTAGCGGTGAAGAGACCCAGTACTTC
CASSVPGTSGEETQYF
>TRBV7-2|TRBD2|TRBJ2-5|-
TGTGCCAGCAGCCCTATAGCGGGAGGGAAGACCCAGTACTTC
CASSPIAGGKTQYF
>TRBV19|TRBD2|TRBJ2-1|-
TGTGCCAGTAGTATCAGTGCTAGCGGGTTACCCTACAATGAGCAGTTCTTC
CASSISASGLPYNEQFF
>TRBV20-1|-|TRBJ2-5|few
TGCAGTGCTAGCCCAGGAGAGACCCAGTACTTC
CSASPGETQYF
>TRBV30|-|TRBJ2-7|-
TGTGCCTGGAGCGCCCCCAGTTTCTACCACGAGCAGTACTTC
CAWSAPSFYHEQYF
>TRBV4-3|-|TRBJ2-3|-
TGCGCCAGCAGCCAACGGGGTACGGTTGGGGATACGCAGTATTTT
CASSQRGTVGDTQYF
>TRBV28|-|TRBJ1-5|-
TGTGCCAGCTTTCCGCAGGGGTGGGGACAGCCCCAGCATTTT
CASFPQGWGQPQHF
>TRBV18|-|TRBJ2-3|-
TGTGCCACCTCCTCGGACAGTTTCACAGATACGCAGTATTTT
CATSSDSFTDTQYF
>TRBV19|-|TRBJ2-7|-
TGTGCCAGTAGTCGGGGGTACGAGCAGTACTTC
CASSRGYEQYF
>TRBV10-2|-|TRBJ2-1|-
TGCGCCAGCAGACGGGCGGATGAGCAGTTCTTC
CASRRADEQFF
>TRBV9|-|TRBJ2-5|-
TGTGCCAGCAGCGGCCGGGAACTCGGAGAGACCCAGTACTTC
CASSGRELGETQYF
>TRBV6-6|TRBD2|TRBJ2-5|-
TGTGCCAGCAGTTTCCCGGGAGGGCTGCAAGAGACCCAGTACTTC
CASSFPGGLQETQYF
>TRBV6-5|-|TRBJ2-7|-
TGTGCCAGCAGTTACTGGGGGGAGCAGTACTTC
CASSYWGEQYF
>TRBV29-1|-|TRBJ1-2|-
TGCAGCGTTGACGACGTGTATGGCTACACCTTC
CSVDDVYGYTF
>TRBV18|-|TRBJ2-1|-
TGTGCCAGCTCACCAAACCCCGTCGATGAGCAGTTCTTC
CASSPNPVDEQFF
>TRBV18|TRBD1|TRBJ2-2|once
TGTGCCAGCTCCGGGGACAGGGACACCGGGGAGCTGTTTTTT
CASSGDRDTGELFF
>TRBV2|-|TRBJ2-6|many
TGTGCCAGCATCCAGAACCCTGGGGCCAACGTCCTGACTTTC
CASIQNPGANVLTF
>TRBV9|TRBD2|TRBJ2-3|-
TGTGCCAGCAGCCTACCAGGGGTAGCGGGACCAGATACGCAGTATTTT
CASSLPGVAGPDTQYF
>TRBV7-9|-|TRBJ2-3|once
TGTGCCAGCAGCTTAATACGGGGCGGCACCGACACAGATACGCAGTATTTT
CASSLIRGGTDTDTQYF
>TRBV5-5|-|TRBJ1-3|-
TGTGCCAGCAGCTGGGGGGACACTAGCTCTGGAAACACCATATATTTT
CASSWGDTSSGNTIYF
>TRBV11-3|TRBD2|TRBJ2-1|-
TGTGCCAGCAGCTCGAACATAGCGGGAGCCCCGGCCGAGCAGTTCTTC
CASSSNIAGAPAEQFF
>TRBV28|TRBD1|TRBJ1-3|few
TGTGCCAGCAGCCGCGGGACAGCGGGAAACACCATATATTTT
CASSRGTAGNTIYF
>TRBV11-3|-|TRBJ2-1|-
TGTGCCAGCAGCTTAGAAGGAGCGGGTGAGCAGTTCTTC
CASSLEGAGEQFF
>TRBV18|-|TRBJ1-3|-
TGTGCCAGCTCACCTCCGGGATCTTCAACTGGAAACACCATATATTTT
CASSPPGSSTGNTIYF
>TRBV18|TRBD1|TRBJ1-5|few
TGTGCCAGCTCACCAGGGACAGGGTCTCAGCCCCAGCATTTT
CASSPGTGSQPQHF
>TRBV29-1|-|TRBJ2-7|-
TGCAGCGTTGAGGAGGGGGGAGGCGACTACGAGCAGTACTTC
CSVEEGGGDYEQYF
>TRBV27|-|TRBJ1-1|-
TGTGCCAGCAGTTTACGTTTAAGGGCAGACACTGAAGCTTTCTTT
CASSLRLRADTEAFF
>TRBV11-2|TRBD2|TRBJ2-7|-
TGTGCCAGCAGCTTAGTGCCTAGCGGGAGGTTGTACGAGCAGTACTTC
CASSLVPSGRLYEQYF
>TRBV5-1|TRBD1|TRBJ2-3|-
TGCGCCAGCACCAGGGAGGCAGGGGGCCCCTCCACTCGTTTCACAGATACGCAGTATTTT
CASTREAGGPSTRFTDTQYF
>TRBV27|-|TRBJ2-1|-
TGTGCCAGCAGTTCCCCCCAGTCAAGGACTTCTTACAATGAGCAGTTCTTC
CASSSPQSRTSYNEQFF
>TRBV7-9|-|TRBJ2-5|-
TGTGCCAGCAGCTTAGGCCAAGGGGAGACCCAGTACTTC
CASSLGQGETQYF
>TRBV5-1|TRBD2|TRBJ2-1|many
TGCGCCAGCAGTCGGACTAGCGGGAGCTCCTACAATGAGCAGTTCTTC
CASSRTSGSSYNEQFF
>TRBV7-8|-|TRBJ2-1|-
TGTGCCAGCAGCCCACGGGGGATGAGCTCCTACAATGAGCAGTTCTTC
CASSPRGMSSYNEQFF
>TRBV29-1|-|TRBJ2-1|-
TGCAGCGTTGATGGCAGGGCTGACTCCTACAATGAGCAGTTCTTC
CSVDGRADSYNEQFF
>TRBV30|-|TRBJ1-2|-
TGTGCCTGGAGCCAGGACGTAAAATATGGCTACACCTTC
CAWSQDVKYGYTF
>TRBV18|TRBD2|TRBJ2-3|few
TGTGCCAGCTCACCACTTTTCAGCGGGAAGGCTATCGTCGATACGCAGTATTTT
CASSPLFSGKAIVDTQYF
>TRBV18|-|TRBJ2-1|few
TGTGCCAGCTCATCCCGGGGCCCTCAAGAGCAGTTCTTC
CASSSRGPQEQFF
>TRBV28|TRBD1|TRBJ2-1|-
TGTGCCAGCAGACCCCAGGGGGCGGTAACCAATGAGCAGTTCTTC
CASRPQGAVTNEQFF
>TRBV10-3|TRBD1|TRBJ1-5|many
TGTGCCATCAGCGGAGCCCCGGGACAGGGGGCCGAGCAGCCCCAGCATTTT
CAISGAPGQGAEQPQHF
>TRBV25-1|-|TRBJ2-3|-
TGTGCCAGCATCAACAAAGATCGCCCTCCTAGCACAGATACGCAGTATTTT
CASINKDRPPSTDTQYF
>TRBV5-4|-|TRBJ2-6|-
TGTGCCAGCAGCCCTCCGAGATCTGGGGCCAACGTCCTGACTTTC
CASSPPRSGANVLTF
>TRBV5-6|TRBD2|TRBJ2-7|few
TGTGCCAGCAGCCCCCGGACTAGCGGGAGGGCCCCCTACGAGCAGTACTTC
CASSPRTSGRAPYEQYF
>TRBV29-1|TRBD2|TRBJ2-1|few
TGCAGCGTACCCGGGACTAGCGGGAGGGTGGGTGAGCAGTTCTTC
CSVPGTSGRVGEQFF
>TRBV28|-|TRBJ2-2|-
TGTGCCAGCAGTTTATTAGGGGGAGCGAACACCGGGGAGCTGTTTTTT
CASSLLGGANTGELFF
>TRBV1|-|TRBJ2-7|-
TGCACCAGCAGCCCGCTAGCAGCCTACGAGCAGTACTTC
CTSSPLAAYEQYF
>TRBV5-6|-|TRBJ2-3|-
TGTGCCAGCAGCATTGGGAGCACAGATACGCAGTATTTT
CASSIGSTDTQYF
>TRBV7-6|TRBD2|TRBJ2-5|-
TGTGCCAGCAGCCGACTAGCCGGGCAAGAGACCCAGTACTTC
CASSRLAGQETQYF